This TCR beta chain was profiled in a study of blood T cell repertoires in COVID-19. The data were produced by immunoSEQ multiplex PCR, yet TCRdb's version contains in-frame clones alone and is incomplete. The repertoire holds about 250,000 clones, with about nine tenths as singletons. Grouping used clinical history reported by participants in a survey and questionnaire. Sequencing input: PBMCs or T cells enriched from blood (not recorded which). The sequence was obtained from a woman in her thirties with acute COVID-19.

The CDR3 DNA reads as TGTGCCAGTAGTATCCGACAGATTAACAATCAGCCCCAGCATTTT. Its protein is CASSIRQINNQPQHF. This chain joins TRBV19 and TRBJ1-5, with TRBD1 as a possible D gene (5 bases). There are 15 residues in the CDR3. Germline V gene sequence: CDR1 LNHDA, CDR2 SQIVND (reference sequence). The V end lost 3 bases, the J end lost 3 bases, and 12 bases lay between the germline ends.